What follows describes a single T cell receptor beta chain. Its antigen remains unidentified. These data are taken from a study of vaccination and CD4 T cells after COVID-19. Study-wide background: Following dose two, a median about 65 days (range 14 to 241) passed before post-vaccine samples were taken. In culture, cells were exposed to overlapping spike peptides from SARS-CoV-2, HCoV-NL63, HCoV-OC43 and HCoV-229E.

Treatment defined: approximately 9-day PBMC culture with coronavirus spike peptide pools or control peptides (ViraFEST assay). One should note that the unexposed donor's CD4+ T cells were collected before the COVID-19 pandemic (2011-2018). V was shortened by 2 bases and J by 3 bases, with 8 bases between the two germline ends. The CDR3 is 13 residues long. CDR1 and CDR2 from the germline V gene are MNHEY and SVGAGI. The Oncomine TCR Beta short-read assay sequenced DNA from cultured CD4+ T cells. Cultured CD4+ T cells yielded the extracted genomic DNA. TCRdb recomputed calls from the PCR reads with MiXCR, one row per CDR3 protein. The sample records about 9,700 distinct CDR3 sequences, about 35% being singletons.

This rearrangement joins TRBV6-5 to TRBJ2-7; possible D gene TRBD1, 5 bases. The clonotype originates from a human donor in good health. Sequencing input: CD4+ T cells from blood, cultured in vitro. Written as DNA, the CDR3 is TGTGCCAGCAGTTACGACAGAAACTACGAGCAGTACTTC. This codes for CASSYDRNYEQYF.